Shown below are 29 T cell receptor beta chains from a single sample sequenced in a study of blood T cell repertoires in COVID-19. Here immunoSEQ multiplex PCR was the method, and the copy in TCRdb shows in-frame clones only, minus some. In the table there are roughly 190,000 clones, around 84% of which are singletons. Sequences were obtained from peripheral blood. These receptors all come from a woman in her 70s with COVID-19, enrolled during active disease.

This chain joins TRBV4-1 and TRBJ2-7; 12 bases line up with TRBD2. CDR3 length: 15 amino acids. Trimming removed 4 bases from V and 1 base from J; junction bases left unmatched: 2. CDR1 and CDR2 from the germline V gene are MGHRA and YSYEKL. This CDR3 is CASSLLAGGSYEQYV. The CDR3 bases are TGCGCCAGCAGCCTCCTAGCGGGGGGGTCCTACGAGCAGTACGTC.

The CDR3 loop reads CASSYSGLLNTEAFF. CDR3 nucleotides: TGTGCCAGCAGTTACTCGGGGCTTTTGAACACTGAAGCTTTCTTT. V usage is TRBV6-6 and J usage is TRBJ1-1; a weak D match, TRBD1 (5 bases). Germline CDR1 and CDR2: MNHNY and SVGAGI (reference sequence). The V end was cut by 0 bases, the J end by 0 bases, with 8 bases between. CDR3 length: 15 residues.

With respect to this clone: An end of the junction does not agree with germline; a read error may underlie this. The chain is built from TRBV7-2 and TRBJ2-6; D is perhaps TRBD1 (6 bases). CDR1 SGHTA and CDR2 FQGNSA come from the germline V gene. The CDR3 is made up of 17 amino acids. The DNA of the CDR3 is TGTGCCAGCAGCCCGAGAGACAGGCCTTCTGGCGCCAACGTCCTGACTTTC. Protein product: CASSPRDRPSGANVLTF.

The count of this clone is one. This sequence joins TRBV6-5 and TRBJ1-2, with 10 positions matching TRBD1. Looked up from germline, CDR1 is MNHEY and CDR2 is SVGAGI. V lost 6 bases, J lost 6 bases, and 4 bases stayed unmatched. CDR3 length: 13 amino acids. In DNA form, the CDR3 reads TGTGCCAGCAGGAAGACAGGGGGCAATGGCTACACCTTC. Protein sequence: CASRKTGGNGYTF.

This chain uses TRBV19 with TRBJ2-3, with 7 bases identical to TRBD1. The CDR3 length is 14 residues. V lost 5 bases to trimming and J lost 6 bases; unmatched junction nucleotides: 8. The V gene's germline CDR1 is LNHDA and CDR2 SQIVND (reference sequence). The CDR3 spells CASSPSGTADTQYF. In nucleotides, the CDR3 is TGTGCCAGTAGTCCGTCCGGGACAGCCGATACGCAGTATTTT.

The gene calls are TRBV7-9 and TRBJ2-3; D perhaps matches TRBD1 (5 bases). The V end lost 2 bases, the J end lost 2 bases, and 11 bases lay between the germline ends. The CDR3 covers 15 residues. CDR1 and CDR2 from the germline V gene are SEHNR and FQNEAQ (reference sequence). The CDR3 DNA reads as TGTGCCAGCAGCTTACCGCTGACAGACACAGATACGCAGTATTTT. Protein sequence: CASSLPLTDTDTQYF.

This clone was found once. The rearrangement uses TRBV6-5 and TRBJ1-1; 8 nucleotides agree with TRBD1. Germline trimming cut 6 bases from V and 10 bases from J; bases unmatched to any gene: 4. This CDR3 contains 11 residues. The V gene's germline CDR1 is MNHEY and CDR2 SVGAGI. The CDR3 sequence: CASRQGARAFF. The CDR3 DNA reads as TGTGCCAGCAGGCAGGGGGCGAGAGCTTTCTTT.

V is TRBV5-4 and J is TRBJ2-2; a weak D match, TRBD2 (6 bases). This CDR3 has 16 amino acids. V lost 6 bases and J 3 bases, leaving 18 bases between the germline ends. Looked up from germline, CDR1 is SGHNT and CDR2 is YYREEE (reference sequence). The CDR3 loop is CASTDILAMDTGELFF. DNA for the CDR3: TGTGCCAGCACGGACATTCTAGCGATGGACACCGGGGAGCTGTTTTTT.

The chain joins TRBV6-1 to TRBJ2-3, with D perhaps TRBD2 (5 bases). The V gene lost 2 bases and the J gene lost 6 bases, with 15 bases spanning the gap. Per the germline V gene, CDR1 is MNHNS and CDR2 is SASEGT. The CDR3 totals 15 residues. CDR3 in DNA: TGTGCCAGCAGTGAACTTAGCGCCCACCTGGATACGCAGTATTTT. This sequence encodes CASSELSAHLDTQYF.

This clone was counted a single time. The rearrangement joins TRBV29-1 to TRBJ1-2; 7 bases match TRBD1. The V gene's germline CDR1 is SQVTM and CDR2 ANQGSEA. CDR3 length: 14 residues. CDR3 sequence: CSGRLGQLEGGYTF. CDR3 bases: TGCAGTGGACGGCTGGGACAGCTCGAAGGCGGCTACACCTTC. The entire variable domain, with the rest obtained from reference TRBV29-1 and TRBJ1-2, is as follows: SAVISQKPSRDICQRGTSLTIQCQVDSQVTMMFWYRQQPGQSLTLIATANQGSEATYESGFVIDKFPISRPNLTFSTLTVSNMSPEDSSIYLCSGRLGQLEGGYTFGSGTRLTVV.

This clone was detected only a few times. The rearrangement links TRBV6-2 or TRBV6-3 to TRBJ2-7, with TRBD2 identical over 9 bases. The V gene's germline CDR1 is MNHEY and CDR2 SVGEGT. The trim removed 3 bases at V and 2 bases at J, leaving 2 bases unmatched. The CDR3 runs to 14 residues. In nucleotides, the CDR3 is TGTGCCAGCAGTTATGGCGGGGGGGCCTACGAGCAGTACGTC. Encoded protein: CASSYGGGAYEQYV.

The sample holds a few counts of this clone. The CDR3 coding sequence is TGTGCCAGCAGTGGGGACTCGATCTCCTACGAGCAGTACGTC. It encodes CASSGDSISYEQYV. This sequence joins TRBV2 and TRBJ2-7; a weak D match, TRBD2 (6 bases). V shed 4 bases and J shed 0 bases, with 10 bases lying between them. The germline CDR1 and CDR2 sequences are SNHLY and FYNNEI. The CDR3 runs 14 residues.

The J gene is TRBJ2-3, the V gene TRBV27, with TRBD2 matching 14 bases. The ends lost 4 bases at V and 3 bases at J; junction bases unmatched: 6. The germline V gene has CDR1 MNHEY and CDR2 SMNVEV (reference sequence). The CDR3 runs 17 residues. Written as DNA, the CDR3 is TGTGCCAGCAGTTGGCGGACTAGCGGGAGGATGACAGATACGCAGTATTTT. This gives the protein CASSWRTSGRMTDTQYF.

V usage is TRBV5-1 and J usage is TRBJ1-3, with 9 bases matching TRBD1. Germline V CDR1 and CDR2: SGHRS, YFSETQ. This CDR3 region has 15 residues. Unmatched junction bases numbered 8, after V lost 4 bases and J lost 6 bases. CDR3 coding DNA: TGCGCCAGCAGCCCCGGACAGGGGAGCCCAAACACCATATATTTT. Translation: CASSPGQGSPNTIYF.

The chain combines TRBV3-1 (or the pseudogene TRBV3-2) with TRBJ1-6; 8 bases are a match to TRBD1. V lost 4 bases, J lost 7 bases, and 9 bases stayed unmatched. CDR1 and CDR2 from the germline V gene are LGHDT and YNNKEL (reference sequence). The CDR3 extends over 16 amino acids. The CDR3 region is CASSRDGQGRNSPLHF. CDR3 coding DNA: TGTGCCAGCAGCCGCGACGGACAGGGTAGAAATTCACCCCTCCACTTT.

Here the CDR3 reads CASSLEQLSGNTIYF. The CDR3 DNA reads TGTGCCAGCAGCTTAGAACAGCTCTCTGGAAACACCATATATTTT. This chain links TRBV7-2 with TRBJ1-3; D is uncertain. The CDR3 spans 15 residues. CDR1 SGHTA and CDR2 FQGNSA come from the germline V gene. Trimming cost V 1 base and J 0 bases, with 7 bases left between them.

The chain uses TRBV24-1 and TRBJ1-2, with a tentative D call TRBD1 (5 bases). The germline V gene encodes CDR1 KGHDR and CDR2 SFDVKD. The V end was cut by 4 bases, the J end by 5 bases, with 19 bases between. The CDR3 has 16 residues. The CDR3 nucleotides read TGTGCCACCAGTGACCCAACAAAGACAGATCGTTATGGCTACACCTTC. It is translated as CATSDPTKTDRYGYTF.

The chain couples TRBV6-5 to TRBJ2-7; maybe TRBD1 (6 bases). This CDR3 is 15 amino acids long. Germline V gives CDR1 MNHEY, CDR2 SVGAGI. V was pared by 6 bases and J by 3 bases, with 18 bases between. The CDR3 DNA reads TGTGCCAGCAGAAACCGGGACACCGGAATCTACGAGCAGTACTTC. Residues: CASRNRDTGIYEQYF.

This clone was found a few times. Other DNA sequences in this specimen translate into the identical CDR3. The CDR3 bases are TGTGCCAGCAGCTTGGGACTAGCGGGGTACAATGAGCAGTTCTTC. Translating it yields CASSLGLAGYNEQFF. This chain links TRBV5-4 with TRBJ2-1; 11 bases align to TRBD2. The V and J ends lost 0 bases and 4 bases, in that order; junction bases with no gene match: 0. CDR1 and CDR2 from the germline V gene are SGHNT and YYREEE (reference sequence). The CDR3 sequence is 15 residues long.

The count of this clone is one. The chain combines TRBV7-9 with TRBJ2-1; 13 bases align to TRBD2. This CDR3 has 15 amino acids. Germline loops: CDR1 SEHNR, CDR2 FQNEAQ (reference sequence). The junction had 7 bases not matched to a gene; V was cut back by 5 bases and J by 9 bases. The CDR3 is CASSPTSGRGIEQFF. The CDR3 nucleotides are TGTGCCAGCAGCCCAACTAGCGGGAGGGGTATTGAGCAGTTCTTC.

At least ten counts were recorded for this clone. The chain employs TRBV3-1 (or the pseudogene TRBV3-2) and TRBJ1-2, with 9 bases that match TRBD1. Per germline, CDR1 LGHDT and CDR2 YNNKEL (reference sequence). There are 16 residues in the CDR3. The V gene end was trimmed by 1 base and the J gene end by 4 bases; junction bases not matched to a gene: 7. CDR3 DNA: TGTGCCAGCAGCCAAGGTCCGGACAGGGGCACCTATGGCTACACCTTC. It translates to CASSQGPDRGTYGYTF.

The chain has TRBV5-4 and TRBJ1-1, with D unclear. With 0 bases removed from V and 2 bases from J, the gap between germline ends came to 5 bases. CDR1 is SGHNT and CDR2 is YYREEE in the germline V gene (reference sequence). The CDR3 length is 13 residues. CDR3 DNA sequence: TGTGCCAGCAGCTTGGGCAGTAACACTGAAGCTTTCTTT. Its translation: CASSLGSNTEAFF.

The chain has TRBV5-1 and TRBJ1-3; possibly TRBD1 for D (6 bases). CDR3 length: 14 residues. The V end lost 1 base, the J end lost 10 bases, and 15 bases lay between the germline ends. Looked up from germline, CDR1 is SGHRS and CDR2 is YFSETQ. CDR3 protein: CASSLQGIRETIYF. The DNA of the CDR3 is TGCGCCAGCAGCTTGCAGGGGATAAGAGAAACCATATATTTT. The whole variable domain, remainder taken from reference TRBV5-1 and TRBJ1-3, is KAGVTQTPRYLIKTRGQQVTLSCSPISGHRSVSWYQQTPGQGLQFLFEYFSETQRNKGNFPGRFSGRQFSNSRSEMNVSTLELGDSALYLCASSLQGIRETIYFGEGSWLTVV.

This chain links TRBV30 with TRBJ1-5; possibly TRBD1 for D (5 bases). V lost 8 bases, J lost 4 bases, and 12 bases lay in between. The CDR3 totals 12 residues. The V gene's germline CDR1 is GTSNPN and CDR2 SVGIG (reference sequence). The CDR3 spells CAAGTVNQPQHF. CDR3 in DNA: TGTGCCGCGGGGACGGTTAATCAGCCCCAGCATTTT.

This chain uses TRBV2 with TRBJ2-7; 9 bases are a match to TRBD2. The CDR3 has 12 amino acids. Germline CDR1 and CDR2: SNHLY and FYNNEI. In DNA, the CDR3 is TGTGCATTAGCGGGAGCAAACCACGAGCAGTACTTC. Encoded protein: CALAGANHEQYF.

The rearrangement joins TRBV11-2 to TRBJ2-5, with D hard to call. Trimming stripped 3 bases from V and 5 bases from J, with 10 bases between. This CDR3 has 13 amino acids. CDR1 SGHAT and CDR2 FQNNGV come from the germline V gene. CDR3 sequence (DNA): TGTGCCAGCAGCTTCGGCTCGAGGGAGACCCAGTACTTC. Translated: CASSFGSRETQYF.

CDR3 sequence reads: CASSLTGAYEQYF. In DNA, the CDR3 is TGTGCCAGCAGCCTGACAGGAGCCTACGAGCAGTACTTC. The J gene is TRBJ2-7, the V gene TRBV5-4, with D possibly TRBD1 on 6 matching bases. The CDR3 is 13 amino acids. V was pared by 4 bases and J by 2 bases, with 10 bases between. From germline, CDR1 is SGHNT and CDR2 YYREEE (reference sequence). The full variable domain, its missing parts supplied by reference TRBV5-4 and TRBJ2-7, is ETGVTQSPTHLIKTRGQQVTLRCSSQSGHNTVSWYQQALGQGPQFIFQYYREEENGRGNFPPRFSGLQFPNYSSELNVNALELDDSALYLCASSLTGAYEQYFGPGTRLTVT.

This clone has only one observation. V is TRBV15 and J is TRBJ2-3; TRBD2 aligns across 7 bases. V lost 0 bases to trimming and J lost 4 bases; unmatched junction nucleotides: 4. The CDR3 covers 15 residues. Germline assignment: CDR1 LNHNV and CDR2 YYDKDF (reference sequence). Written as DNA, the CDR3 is TGTGCCACCAGCAGAGAATGGGGGGGTGCAGATACGCAGTATTTT. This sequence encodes CATSREWGGADTQYF.

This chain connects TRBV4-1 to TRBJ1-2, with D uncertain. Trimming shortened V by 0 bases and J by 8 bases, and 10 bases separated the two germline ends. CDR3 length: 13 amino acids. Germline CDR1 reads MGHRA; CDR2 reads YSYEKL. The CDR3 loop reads CASSQELGSGYTF. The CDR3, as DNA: TGCGCCAGCAGCCAAGAACTAGGTAGCGGCTACACCTTC.